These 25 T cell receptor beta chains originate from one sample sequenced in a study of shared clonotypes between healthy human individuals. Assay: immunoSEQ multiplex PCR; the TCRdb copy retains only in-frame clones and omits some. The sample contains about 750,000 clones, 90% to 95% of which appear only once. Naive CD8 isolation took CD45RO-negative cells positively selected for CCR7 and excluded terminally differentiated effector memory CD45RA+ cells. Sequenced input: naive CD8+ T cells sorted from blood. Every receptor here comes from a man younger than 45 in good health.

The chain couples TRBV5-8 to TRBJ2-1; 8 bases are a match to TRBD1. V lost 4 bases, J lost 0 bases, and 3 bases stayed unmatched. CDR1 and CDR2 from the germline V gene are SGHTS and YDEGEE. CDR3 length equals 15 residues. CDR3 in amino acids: CASSPGQVSYNEQFF. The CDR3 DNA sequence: TGTGCCAGCAGCCCGGGACAGGTCTCCTACAATGAGCAGTTCTTC. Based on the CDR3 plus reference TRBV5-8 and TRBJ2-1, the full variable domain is EAGVTQSPTHLIKTRGQQATLRCSPISGHTSVYWYQQALGLGLQFLLWYDEGEERNRGNFPPRFSGRQFPNYSSELNVNALELEDSALYLCASSPGQVSYNEQFFGPGTRLTVL.

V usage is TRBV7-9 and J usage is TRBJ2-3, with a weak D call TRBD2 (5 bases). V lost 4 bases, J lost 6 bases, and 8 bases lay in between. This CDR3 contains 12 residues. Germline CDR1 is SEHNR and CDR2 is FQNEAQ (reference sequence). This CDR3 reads CASSSLADTQYF. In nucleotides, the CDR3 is TGTGCCAGCAGCTCTTTAGCGGATACGCAGTATTTT.

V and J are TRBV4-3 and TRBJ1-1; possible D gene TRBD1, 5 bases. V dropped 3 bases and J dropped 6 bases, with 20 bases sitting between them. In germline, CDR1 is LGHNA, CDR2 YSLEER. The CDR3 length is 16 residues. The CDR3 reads CASSQGSSTGGSEAFF. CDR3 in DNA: TGCGCCAGCAGCCAGGGCAGTAGTACGGGGGGTTCTGAAGCTTTCTTT.

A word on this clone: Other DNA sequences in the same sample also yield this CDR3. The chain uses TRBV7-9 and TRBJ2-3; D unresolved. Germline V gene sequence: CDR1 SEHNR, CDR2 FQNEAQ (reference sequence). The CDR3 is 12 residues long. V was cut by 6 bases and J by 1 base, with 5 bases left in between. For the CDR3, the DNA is TGTGCCAGCAGTCCACGCACAGATACGCAGTATTTT. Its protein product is CASSPRTDTQYF. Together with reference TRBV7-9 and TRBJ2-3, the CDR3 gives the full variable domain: DTGVSQNPRHKITKRGQNVTFRCDPISEHNRLYWYRQTLGQGPEFLTYFQNEAQLEKSRLLSDRFSAERPKGSFSTLEIQRTEQGDSAMYLCASSPRTDTQYFGPGTRLTVL.

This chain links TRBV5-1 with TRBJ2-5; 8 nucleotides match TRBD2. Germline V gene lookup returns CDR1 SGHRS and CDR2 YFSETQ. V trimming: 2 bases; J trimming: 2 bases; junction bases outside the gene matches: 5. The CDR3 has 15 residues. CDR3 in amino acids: CASSFSGGKQETQYF. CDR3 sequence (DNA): TGCGCCAGCAGCTTTTCGGGGGGGAAACAAGAGACCCAGTACTTC.

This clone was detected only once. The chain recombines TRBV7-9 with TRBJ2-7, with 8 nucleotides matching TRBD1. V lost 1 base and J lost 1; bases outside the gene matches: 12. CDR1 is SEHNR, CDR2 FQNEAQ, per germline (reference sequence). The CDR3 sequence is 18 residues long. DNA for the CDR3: TGTGCCAGCAGCTTAGTGCCTCCGATCACAGGGGGGTCCTACGAGCAGTACTTC. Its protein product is CASSLVPPITGGSYEQYF.

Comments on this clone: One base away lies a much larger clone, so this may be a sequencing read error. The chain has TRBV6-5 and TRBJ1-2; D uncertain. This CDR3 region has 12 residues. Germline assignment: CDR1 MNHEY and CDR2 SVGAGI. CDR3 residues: CATRRVNYGYIF. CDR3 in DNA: TGTGCCACAAGGCGGGTTAACTATGGCTACATCTTC.

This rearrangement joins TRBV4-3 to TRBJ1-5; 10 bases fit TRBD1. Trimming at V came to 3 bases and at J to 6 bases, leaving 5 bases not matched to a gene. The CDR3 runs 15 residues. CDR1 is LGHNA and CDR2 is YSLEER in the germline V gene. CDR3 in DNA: TGCGCCAGCAGCCAGGACAGGGGGACGGTTCAGCCCCAGCATTTT. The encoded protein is CASSQDRGTVQPQHF.

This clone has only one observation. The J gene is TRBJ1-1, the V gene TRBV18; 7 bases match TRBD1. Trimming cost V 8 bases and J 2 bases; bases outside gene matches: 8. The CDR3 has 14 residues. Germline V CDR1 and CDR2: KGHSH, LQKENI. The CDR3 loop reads CASARDRFNTEAFF. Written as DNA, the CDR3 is TGTGCCAGCGCCCGGGACAGATTTAACACTGAAGCTTTCTTT.

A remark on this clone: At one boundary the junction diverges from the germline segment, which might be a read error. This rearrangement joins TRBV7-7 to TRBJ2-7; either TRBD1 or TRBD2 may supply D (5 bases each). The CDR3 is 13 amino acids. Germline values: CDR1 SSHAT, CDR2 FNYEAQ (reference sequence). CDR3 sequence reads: CASSLGESGEQYF. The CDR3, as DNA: TGTGCTAGCAGCTTAGGGGAGTCCGGCGAGCAGTACTTC.

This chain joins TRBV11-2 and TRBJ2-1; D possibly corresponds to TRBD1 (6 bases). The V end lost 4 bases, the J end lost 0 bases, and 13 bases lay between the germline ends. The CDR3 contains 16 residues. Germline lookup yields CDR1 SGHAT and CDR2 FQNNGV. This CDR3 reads CASSSYRESSYNEQFF. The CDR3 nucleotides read TGTGCCAGCAGCTCCTACAGGGAAAGCTCCTACAATGAGCAGTTCTTC.

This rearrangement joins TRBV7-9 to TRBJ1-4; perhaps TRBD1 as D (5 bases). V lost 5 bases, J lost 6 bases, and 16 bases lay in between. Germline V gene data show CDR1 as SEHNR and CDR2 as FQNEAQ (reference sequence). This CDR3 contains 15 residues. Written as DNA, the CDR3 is TGTGCCAGCAGCCAGGGTGACAGCGCTTATGAAAAACTGTTTTTT. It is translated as CASSQGDSAYEKLFF.

The CDR3 DNA sequence: TGTGCCACCAGCACTCAGGGGCCGTCCAATGAGCAGTTCTTC. Protein sequence: CATSTQGPSNEQFF. The J gene is TRBJ2-1, the V gene TRBV15, with D possibly matching TRBD1 (6 bases). CDR1 is LNHNV and CDR2 is YYDKDF in the germline V gene (reference sequence). The CDR3 loop spans 14 amino acids. Trimming left V 4 bases short and J 6 bases short, with 13 bases between.

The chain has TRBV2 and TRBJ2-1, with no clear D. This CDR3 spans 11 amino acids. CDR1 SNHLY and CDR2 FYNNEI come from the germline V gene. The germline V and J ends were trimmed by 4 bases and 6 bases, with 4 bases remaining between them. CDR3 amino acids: CASSASNEQFF. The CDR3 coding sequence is TGTGCCAGCAGTGCCTCCAATGAGCAGTTCTTC.

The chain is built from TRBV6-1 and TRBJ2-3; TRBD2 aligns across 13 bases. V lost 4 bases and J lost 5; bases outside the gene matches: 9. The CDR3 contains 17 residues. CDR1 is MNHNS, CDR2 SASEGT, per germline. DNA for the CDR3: TGTGCCAGCAGTGCCCTGGGACTAGCGGGATTCGGAGATACGCAGTATTTT. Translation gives CASSALGLAGFGDTQYF.

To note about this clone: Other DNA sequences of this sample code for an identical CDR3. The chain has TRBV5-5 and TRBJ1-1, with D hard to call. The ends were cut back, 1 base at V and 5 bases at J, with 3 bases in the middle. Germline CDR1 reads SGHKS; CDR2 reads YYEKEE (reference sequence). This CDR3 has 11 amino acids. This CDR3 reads CASSLRTEAFF. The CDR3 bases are TGTGCCAGCAGCTTGCGGACTGAAGCTTTCTTT.

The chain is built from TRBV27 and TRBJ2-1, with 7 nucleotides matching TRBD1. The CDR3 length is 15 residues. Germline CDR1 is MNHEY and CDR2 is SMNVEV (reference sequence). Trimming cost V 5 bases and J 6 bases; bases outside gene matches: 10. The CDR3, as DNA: TGTGCCAGCAGTCTTCTTTTGTCAGGGGGCAATGAGCAGTTCTTC. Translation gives CASSLLLSGGNEQFF.

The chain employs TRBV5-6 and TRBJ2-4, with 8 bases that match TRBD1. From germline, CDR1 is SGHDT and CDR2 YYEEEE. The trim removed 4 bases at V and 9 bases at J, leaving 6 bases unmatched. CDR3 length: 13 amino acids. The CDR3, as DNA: TGTGCCAGCAGCCCGGACAGGGTAGGCATTCAGTACTTC. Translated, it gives CASSPDRVGIQYF.

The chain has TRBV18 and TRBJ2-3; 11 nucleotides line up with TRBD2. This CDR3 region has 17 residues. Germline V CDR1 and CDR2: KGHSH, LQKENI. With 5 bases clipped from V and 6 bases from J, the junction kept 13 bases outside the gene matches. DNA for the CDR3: TGTGCCAGCTCAATCACCGCCGGGACTAGCGGTATGGATACGCAGTATTTT. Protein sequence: CASSITAGTSGMDTQYF.

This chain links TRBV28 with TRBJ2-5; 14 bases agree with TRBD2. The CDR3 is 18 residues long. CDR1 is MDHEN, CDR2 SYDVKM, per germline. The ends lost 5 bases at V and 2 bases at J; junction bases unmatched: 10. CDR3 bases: TGTGCCAGCAGTCCGGGGACTAGCGGGGGATTAAAACAAGAGACCCAGTACTTC. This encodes CASSPGTSGGLKQETQYF. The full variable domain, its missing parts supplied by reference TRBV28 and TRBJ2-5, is DVKVTQSSRYLVKRTGEKVFLECVQDMDHENMFWYRQDPGLGLRLIYFSYDVKMKEKGDIPEGYSVSREKKERFSLILESASTNQTSMYLCASSPGTSGGLKQETQYFGPGTRLLVL.

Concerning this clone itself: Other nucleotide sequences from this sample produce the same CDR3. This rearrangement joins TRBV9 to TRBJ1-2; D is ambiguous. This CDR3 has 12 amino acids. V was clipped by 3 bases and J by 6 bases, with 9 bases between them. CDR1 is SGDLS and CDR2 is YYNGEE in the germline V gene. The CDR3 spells CASSARRDGYTF. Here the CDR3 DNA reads TGTGCCAGCAGCGCCCGAAGAGATGGCTACACCTTC.

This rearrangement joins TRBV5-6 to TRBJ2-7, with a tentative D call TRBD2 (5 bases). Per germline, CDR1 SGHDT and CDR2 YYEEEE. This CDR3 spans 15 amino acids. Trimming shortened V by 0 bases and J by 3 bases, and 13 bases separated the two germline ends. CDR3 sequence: CASSLGVSAGYEQYF. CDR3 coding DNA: TGTGCCAGCAGCTTGGGGGTTAGTGCGGGCTACGAGCAGTACTTC.

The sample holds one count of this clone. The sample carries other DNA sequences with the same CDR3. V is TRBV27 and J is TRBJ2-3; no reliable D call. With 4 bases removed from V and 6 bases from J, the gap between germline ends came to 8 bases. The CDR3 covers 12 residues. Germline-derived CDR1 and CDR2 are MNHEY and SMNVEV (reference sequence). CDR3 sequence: CASSYGTDTQYF. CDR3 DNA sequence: TGTGCCAGCAGTTACGGTACCGATACGCAGTATTTT.

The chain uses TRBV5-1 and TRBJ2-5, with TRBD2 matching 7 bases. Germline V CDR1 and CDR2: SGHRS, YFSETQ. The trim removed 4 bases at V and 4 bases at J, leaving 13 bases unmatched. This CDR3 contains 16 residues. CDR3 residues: CASSTYGLVSSETQYF. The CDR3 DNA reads TGCGCCAGCAGCACTTACGGACTAGTGTCCTCAGAGACCCAGTACTTC.

CDR3 loop: CASSLGPGQTNEKLFF. Written as DNA, the CDR3 is TGTGCCAGCAGCTTAGGACCGGGACAGACTAATGAAAAACTGTTTTTT. V gene TRBV11-3 combines with J gene TRBJ1-4, with TRBD1 matching over 7 bases. Per germline, CDR1 SGHNT and CDR2 YENEEA. The CDR3 is 16 amino acids. After removal of 1 base from V and 2 bases from J, the junction contained 4 bases not matched to a gene.